The present TCR beta chain was sequenced within a study of cytomegalovirus exposure and HLA in healthy donors (dated by TCRdb to between 2016 and 2019). For the study in its entirety: An earlier analysis of approximately 640 of the donors reported approximately 300 Gb of sequence data and approximately 110 million unique TCR beta sequences from about 200 million T cells. Approximately 310 gigabases of sequencing data and approximately 80 million unique TCR sequences were included in an early release covering about 700 HLA-typed donors. Of the 350 to 400 genotyped donors, roughly 85% fell in the genetic ancestry cluster associated with self-reported Caucasian donors. The study aimed to test whether cataloging public T cell receptors could reveal signatures of past pathogen exposure. The study used immunosequencing to profile the T cell repertoires of several hundred subjects and linked those repertoires to cytomegalovirus serostatus. Besides the first cohort of 550 to 750 subjects, a separate validation cohort made up of 120 different subjects was used. The study combined high-throughput TCR immunosequencing, statistical association of individual TCRs with disease status, and machine learning to predict cytomegalovirus infection status. In a later analysis, previously published TCR beta repertoires from 550 to 700 donors were re-analyzed and high-resolution HLA genotyping was added so that TCR occurrence patterns could be studied. Rather than using new phenotypic data, the later analysis identified candidate immune exposures from TCR beta sequences and from how often those sequences occurred across donors. An earlier analysis of around 540 of the donors applied high-throughput TCR beta sequencing to assess whether each TCR beta V gene segment acted as functional or pseudogenic. Donor age, sex, ethnicity and CMV serostatus were collected together with the repertoire data. In a later genetic analysis, genome-wide SNP genotypes for about three fifths of the roughly 670 donors were used, and that subset was treated as a discovery cohort. Every discovery cohort repertoire had been produced on one sequencing platform. HLA typing included class I and class II loci at four-digit resolution. The number of typed donors differed by locus: about 620-630 for A, B, C, DRB1 and DQB1; about 520 for DQA1; 606 for DPA1; and around 470 for DPB1. Four or five DR-DQ haplotypes were handled as single units for association and clustering, since linkage in the cohort was strong. Across 398 genotyped donors of the cohort, an average of about 200,000 unique TCR beta nucleotide sequences per donor were sequenced, and about a sixth of those sequences were non-productive. Overall study outcomes, separate from this receptor: In a later genetic analysis, a missense DCLRE1C variant was associated with V-gene and J-gene trimming of TCR beta chains, and the association was replicated in an independent cohort. Correlated functional status among segregating V segments might be attributable to linkage disequilibrium, but an unknown experimental factor could not be ruled out. A further reported finding was that TCR beta sequences accurately predicted the HLA-A and HLA-B alleles for most subjects in the first cohort. Because the 87-base-pair reads could not distinguish some IMGT-functional V segments, including TRBV6-2 and TRBV6-3, those segments were excluded. The study gave a list of 150 to 200 TCR beta chains associated with cytomegalovirus. Only TCR beta chains were sequenced in this cohort, and the absence of alpha or paired-chain data limited detectable features. When HLA alleles, especially DR and DQ, strongly co-occurred, TCR associations were difficult to assign to individual alleles. According to a later genetic analysis, donors in an Asian-associated ancestry cluster had fewer N-insertions in productive TCRs than the roughly 700-donor mean. Several of the top co-occurrence clusters appeared to be linked to parvovirus B19, influenza, CMV and Epstein-Barr virus, according to a later analysis. In vitro tests confirmed that a few of the cytomegalovirus-associated TCR beta chains recognize cytomegalovirus antigens. An earlier analysis of roughly 570 of the donors showed that most TCR beta V segments appeared in productive rearrangements either about 90% or about 30% of the time, which broadly matched IMGT annotations. In a later analysis, about 16,000 TCR beta sequences were associated with specific HLA alleles at a false discovery rate of 0.05. The sequencing pipeline was judged likely to have produced a cluster of highly shared sequence variants as a technical artifact. In a later analysis, the rate of TCR association differed among HLA loci, with DRB1 alleles having the most associated TCRs and HLA-C alleles having the fewest. Roughly uniform sequencing depth across donors was assumed in presence/absence analyses, although this assumption may not hold. CMV serostatus was the only immune exposure information available for the cohort. The authors suggested that the approach could potentially be generalized to other disease states and immunological phenotypes. The earlier analysis of 587 of the donors excluded roughly 17 rarely observed V segments, including chromosome 9 orphons, because counts were too low. Because some donors lacked HLA typing at each locus, the association tests relied only on the typed subset. Compared with equally common non-associated chains, HLA-associated TCR beta chains in a later analysis were more clonally expanded and had lower generation probabilities. Cytomegalovirus status was reported to be diagnosed by the classifier with high specificity and sensitivity in both the original and validation cohorts. A later analysis found that most CMV-associated TCR beta chains appeared HLA-restricted, with HLA associations seemingly driven largely by CMV exposure. Across donors, most TCR sequences were observed very rarely, whereas some public TCRs were present in many individuals.

The cohort was made up of 666 healthy bone marrow donors. All cohort members were sampled while nominally healthy, although unrecorded immune exposures were likely present. The donor tested CMV seronegative, placing the donor among the roughly 340 seronegative members of the cohort. A peripheral blood sample was provided by each donor, and peripheral blood mononuclear cells were used for TCR beta sequencing. Genomic DNA extraction from the blood cell samples was performed with the Qiagen DNeasy Blood Extraction Kit. CDR1 and CDR2, looked up from the germline V gene, are SGHTA and FQGNSA. For this chain, trimming is 3 bases at the V end and 0 bases at the J end, and the number of junction bases without a gene match is 7. From the cysteine up to the phenylalanine, the CDR3 has a length of 16 residues. The only DNA kept is the CDR3, 48 bases in frame from the first base. As concerns this clone: Its specific antigen is unknown. No clone much larger than this one lies a single base away; base qualities are absent.

The library was obtained by the immunoSEQ multiplex PCR assay. A mixture of 60 forward primers for TCR Vbeta segments and 13 reverse primers for TCR Jbeta segments was used in the multiplex PCR. The CDR3 region of rearranged TCR beta genes was amplified from genomic DNA with a multiplex PCR assay. Amplified TCR beta libraries were sequenced as 87-base-pair reads on the Illumina HiSeq System. Regarding the original processing steps: A later analysis tallied around 82 million unique TCR beta chains across the roughly 610 repertoires, and about 10 million of those chains were shared by two or more donors. Raw reads were error-corrected and collapsed into unique sequences with a nearest-neighbor algorithm that merged closely related sequences to remove PCR and sequencing errors. Alignment of CDR3 sequences to IMGT reference sequences was used to assign V, D and J gene segments. For a sequence to be retained, at least a six-nucleotide match to both a V gene segment and a J gene segment was required. Rearrangements were classified as productive when the CDR3 lacked stop codons and remained in frame with V and J, and all other rearrangements were classified as non-productive. Following IMGT convention, CDR3 was defined as the stretch from the second conserved V-encoded cysteine to the conserved J-encoded phenylalanine. In an earlier analysis of 587 of the donors, sequences lacking an unambiguous match to a single V gene segment were excluded. In an earlier analysis of almost 600 of the donors, a V segment was called functional when productive rearrangements were above 56.7%, and segregating when the standard deviation between donors exceeded 5%. A statistical classification framework was built to diagnose cytomegalovirus status from the catalog of TCR beta chain sequences. V and J gene assignment, in a later analysis, came from comparing TCR nucleotide sequences with IMGT/GENE-DB human TR gene sequences. In a later analysis, CDR3 sequences and most-parsimonious VDJ recombination scenarios were assigned using the TCRdist pipeline. A later analysis defined each TCR beta chain by its CDR3 amino acid sequence plus V-gene family, and excluded reads lacking a unique V-gene family. As a way to deal with suspected cross-contamination and a sequencing artifact, a later analysis dropped under 600 nucleotide sequences that were highly shared and had low generation probability. For each public chain, a later analysis derived a clonal expansion index from normalized ranks of inferred template counts within each repertoire. In a later analysis, generation probabilities were computed with a VDJ recombination model fitted to out-of-frame rearrangements, and the resulting probabilities were checked against IGoR. In a later analysis, hypergeometric tests were used to score TCR-TCR, TCR-HLA and TCR-CMV co-occurrence, with a repertoire-size bias correction applied to TCR pairs. False discovery rates were estimated in a later analysis by permuting HLA or CMV assignments 20 times. In a later analysis, co-occurring TCRs were grouped with DBSCAN, and TCRdist sequence similarity was added when clustering was performed within HLA-allele-positive subsets. Co-occurrence clustering excluded repertoires with fewer than 30,000 or more than 120,000 public chains, plus five with anomalous nucleotide sharing. Here the immuneACCESS table is served through TCRdb, limited to in-frame sequences with V and J called. Missing clones are a known gap in these copies; in checked studies unresolved V genes cover under half, and the rest lacks a known reason. The DNA gave D and trimming, while V, J and clone size come from that table. This sample gives 110,000 to 150,000 clones in total; 60% to 80% of them show up just once. Of the sample, 3.9% falls within the top ten clones.

This receptor was identified in a male donor in good health and CMV-seronegative. The sequenced sample consisted of PBMCs. The V and J genes are TRBV7-2 and TRBJ2-7; 8 bases in the middle match TRBD1. The sequenced DNA is TGTGCCAGCAGCTTCACCGGGACAGGCCTCTCCTACGAGCAGTACTTC. Its translation is CASSFTGTGLSYEQYF. With all but the CDR3 taken from the reference TRBV7-2 and TRBJ2-7 genes, the full variable domain is: GAGVSQSPSNKVTEKGKDVELRCDPISGHTALYWYRQSLGQGLEFLIYFQGNSAPDKSGLPSDRFSAERTGGSVSTLTIQRTQQEDSAVYLCASSFTGTGLSYEQYFGPGTRLTVT.